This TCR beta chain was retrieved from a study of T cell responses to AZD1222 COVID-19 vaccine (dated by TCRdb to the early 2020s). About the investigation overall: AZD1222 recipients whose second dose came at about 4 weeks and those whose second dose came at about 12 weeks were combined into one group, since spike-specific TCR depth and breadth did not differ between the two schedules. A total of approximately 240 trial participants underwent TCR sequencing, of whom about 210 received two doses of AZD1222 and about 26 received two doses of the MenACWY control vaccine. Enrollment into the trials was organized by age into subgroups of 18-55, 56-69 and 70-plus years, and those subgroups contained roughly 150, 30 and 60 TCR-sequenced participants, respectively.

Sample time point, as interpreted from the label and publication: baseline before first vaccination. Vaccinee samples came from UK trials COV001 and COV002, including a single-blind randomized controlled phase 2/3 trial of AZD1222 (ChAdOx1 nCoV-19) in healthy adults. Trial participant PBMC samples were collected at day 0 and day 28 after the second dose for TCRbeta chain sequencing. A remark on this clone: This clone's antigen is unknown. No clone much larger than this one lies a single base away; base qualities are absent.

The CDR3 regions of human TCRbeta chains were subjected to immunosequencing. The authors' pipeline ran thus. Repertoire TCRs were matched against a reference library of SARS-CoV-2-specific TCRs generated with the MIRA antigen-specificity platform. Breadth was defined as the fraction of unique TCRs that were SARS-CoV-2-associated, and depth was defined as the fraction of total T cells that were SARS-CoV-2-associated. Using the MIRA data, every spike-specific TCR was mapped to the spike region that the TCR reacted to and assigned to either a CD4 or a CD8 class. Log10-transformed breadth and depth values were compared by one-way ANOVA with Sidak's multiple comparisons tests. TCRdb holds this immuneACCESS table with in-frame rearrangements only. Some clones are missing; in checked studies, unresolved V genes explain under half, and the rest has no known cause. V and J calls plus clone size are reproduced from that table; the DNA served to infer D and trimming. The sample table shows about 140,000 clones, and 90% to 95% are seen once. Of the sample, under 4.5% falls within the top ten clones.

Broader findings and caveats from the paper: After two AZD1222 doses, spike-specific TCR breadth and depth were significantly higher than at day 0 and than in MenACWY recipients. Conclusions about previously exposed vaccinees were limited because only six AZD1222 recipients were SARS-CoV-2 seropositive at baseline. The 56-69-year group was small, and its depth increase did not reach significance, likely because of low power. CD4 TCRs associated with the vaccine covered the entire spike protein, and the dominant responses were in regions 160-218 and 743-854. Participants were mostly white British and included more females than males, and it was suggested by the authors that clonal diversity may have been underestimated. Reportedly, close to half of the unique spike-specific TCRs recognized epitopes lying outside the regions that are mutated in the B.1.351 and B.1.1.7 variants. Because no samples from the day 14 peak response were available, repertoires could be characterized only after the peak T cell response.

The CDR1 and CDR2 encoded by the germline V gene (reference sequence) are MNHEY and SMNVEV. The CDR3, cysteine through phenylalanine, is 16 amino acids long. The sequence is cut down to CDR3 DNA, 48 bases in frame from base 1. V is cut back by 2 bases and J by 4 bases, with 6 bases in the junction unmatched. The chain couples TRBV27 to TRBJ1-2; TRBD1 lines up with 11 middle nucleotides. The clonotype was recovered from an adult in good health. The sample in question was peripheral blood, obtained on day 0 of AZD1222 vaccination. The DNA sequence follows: TGTGCCAGCAGTTTAAGGTGGACAGGGGGCGGCTATGGCTACACCTTC. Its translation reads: CASSLRWTGGGYGYTF.